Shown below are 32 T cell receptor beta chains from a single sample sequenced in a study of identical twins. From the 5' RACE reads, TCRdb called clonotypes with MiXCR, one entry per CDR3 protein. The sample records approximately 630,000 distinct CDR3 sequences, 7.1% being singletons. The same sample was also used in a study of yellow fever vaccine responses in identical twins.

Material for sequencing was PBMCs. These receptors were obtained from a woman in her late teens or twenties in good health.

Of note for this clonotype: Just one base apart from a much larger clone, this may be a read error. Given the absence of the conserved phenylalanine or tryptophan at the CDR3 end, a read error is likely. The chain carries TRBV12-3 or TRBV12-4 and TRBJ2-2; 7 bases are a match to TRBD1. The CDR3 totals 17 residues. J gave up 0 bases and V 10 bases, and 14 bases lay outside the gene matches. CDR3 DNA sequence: TGTGCCACTATACAGGGGAAAAAGACCCCGAACACCGGGGAGCTGTTTTCT. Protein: CATIQGKKTPNTGELFS.

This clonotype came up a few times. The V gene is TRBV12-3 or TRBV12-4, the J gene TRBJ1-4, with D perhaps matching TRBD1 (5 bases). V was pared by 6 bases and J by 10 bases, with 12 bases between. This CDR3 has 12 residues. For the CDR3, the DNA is TGTGCCAGCAGCCCGGGGGACGGAAAACTGTTTTTT. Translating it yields CASSPGDGKLFF.

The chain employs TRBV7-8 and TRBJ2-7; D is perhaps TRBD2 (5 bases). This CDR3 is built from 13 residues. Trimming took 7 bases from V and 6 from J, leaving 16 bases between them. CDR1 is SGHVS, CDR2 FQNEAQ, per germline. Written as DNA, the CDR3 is TGTGCCAGCACGCCGAGGGCCGAGACCGAGCAGTACTTC. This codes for CASTPRAETEQYF. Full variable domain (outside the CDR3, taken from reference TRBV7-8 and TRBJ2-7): GAGVSQSPRYKVAKRGQDVALRCDPISGHVSLFWYQQALGQGPEFLTYFQNEAQLDKSGLPSDRFFAERPEGSVSTLKIQRTQQEDSAVYLCASTPRAETEQYFGPGTRLTVT.

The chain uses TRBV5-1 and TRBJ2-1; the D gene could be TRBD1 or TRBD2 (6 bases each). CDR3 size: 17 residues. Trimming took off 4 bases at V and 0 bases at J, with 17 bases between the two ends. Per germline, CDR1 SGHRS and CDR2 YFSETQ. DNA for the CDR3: TGCGCCAGCAGCCCCGGAGGAGGGGGGCTCTCCTACAATGAGCAGTTCTTC. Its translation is CASSPGGGGLSYNEQFF.

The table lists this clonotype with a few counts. The CDR3 reads CASSEQAYTDTQYF. The CDR3 coding sequence is TGTGCCAGCAGTGAACAGGCCTACACAGATACGCAGTATTTT. The V gene is TRBV2, the J gene TRBJ2-3; D not certain. The CDR3 runs to 14 residues. CDR1 is SNHLY, CDR2 FYNNEI, per germline. V shed 2 bases and J shed 2 bases, with 8 bases lying between them. The variable domain in full, with the rest retrieved from reference TRBV2 and TRBJ2-3, is EPEVTQTPSHQVTQMGQEVILRCVPISNHLYFYWYRQILGQKVEFLVSFYNNEISEKSEIFDDQFSVERPDGSNFTLKIRSTKLEDSAMYFCASSEQAYTDTQYFGPGTRLTVL.

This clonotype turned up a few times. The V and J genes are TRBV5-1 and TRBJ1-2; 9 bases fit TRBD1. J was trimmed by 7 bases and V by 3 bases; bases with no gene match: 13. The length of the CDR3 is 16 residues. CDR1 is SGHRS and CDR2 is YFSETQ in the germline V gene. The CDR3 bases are TGCGCCAGCAGCTGGGAGACAGGGGGAGAGTATGGTGGCTACACCTTC. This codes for CASSWETGGEYGGYTF.

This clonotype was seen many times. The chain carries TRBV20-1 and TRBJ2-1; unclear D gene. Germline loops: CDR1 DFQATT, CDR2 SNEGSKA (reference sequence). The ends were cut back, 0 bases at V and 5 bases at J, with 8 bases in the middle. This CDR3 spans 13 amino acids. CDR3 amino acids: CSARDLLDNEQFF. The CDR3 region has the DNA TGCAGTGCTAGAGATCTCTTAGACAATGAGCAGTTCTTC.

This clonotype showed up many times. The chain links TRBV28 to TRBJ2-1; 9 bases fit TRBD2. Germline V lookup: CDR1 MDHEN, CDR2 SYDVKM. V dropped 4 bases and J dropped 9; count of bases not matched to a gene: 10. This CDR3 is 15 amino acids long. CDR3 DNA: TGTGCCAGCAGTTCCCGTGGTAGCGGGAGTACTGAGCAGTTCTTC. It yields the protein CASSSRGSGSTEQFF.

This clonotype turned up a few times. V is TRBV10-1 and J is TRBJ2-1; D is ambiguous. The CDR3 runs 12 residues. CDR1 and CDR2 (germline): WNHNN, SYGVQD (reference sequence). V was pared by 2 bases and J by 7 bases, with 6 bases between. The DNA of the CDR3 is TGCGCCAGCAGTGAGATTGCGAATGAGCAGTTCTTC. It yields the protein CASSEIANEQFF.

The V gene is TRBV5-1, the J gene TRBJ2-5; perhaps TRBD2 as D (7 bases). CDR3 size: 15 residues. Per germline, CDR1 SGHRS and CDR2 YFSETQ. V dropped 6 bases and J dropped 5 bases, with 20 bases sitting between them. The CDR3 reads CASTTVPGGAETQYF. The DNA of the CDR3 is TGCGCCAGCACTACGGTACCGGGGGGCGCGGAGACCCAGTACTTC.

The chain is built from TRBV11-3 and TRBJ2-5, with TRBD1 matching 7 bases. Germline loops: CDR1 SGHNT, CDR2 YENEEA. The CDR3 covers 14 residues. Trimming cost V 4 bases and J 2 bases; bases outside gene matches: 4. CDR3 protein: CASSYDRAQETQYF. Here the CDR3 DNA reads TGTGCCAGCAGCTATGACAGGGCACAAGAGACCCAGTACTTC. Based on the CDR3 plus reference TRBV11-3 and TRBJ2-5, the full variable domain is EAGVVQSPRYKIIEKKQPVAFWCNPISGHNTLYWYLQNLGQGPELLIRYENEEAVDDSQLPKDRFSAERLKGVDSTLKIQPAELGDSAVYLCASSYDRAQETQYFGPGTRLLVL.

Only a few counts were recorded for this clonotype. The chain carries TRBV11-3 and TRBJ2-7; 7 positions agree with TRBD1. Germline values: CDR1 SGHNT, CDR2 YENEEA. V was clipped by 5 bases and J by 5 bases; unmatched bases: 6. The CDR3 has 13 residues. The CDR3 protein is CASSLPQGNEQYF. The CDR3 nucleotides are TGTGCCAGCAGCCTGCCACAGGGGAACGAGCAGTACTTC.

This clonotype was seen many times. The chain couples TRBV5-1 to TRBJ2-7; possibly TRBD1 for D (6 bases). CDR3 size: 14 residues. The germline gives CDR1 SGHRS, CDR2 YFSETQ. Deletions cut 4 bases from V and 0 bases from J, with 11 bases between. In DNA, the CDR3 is TGCGCCAGCAGCCGACAGGAGTACTCCTACGAGCAGTACGTC. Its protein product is CASSRQEYSYEQYV.

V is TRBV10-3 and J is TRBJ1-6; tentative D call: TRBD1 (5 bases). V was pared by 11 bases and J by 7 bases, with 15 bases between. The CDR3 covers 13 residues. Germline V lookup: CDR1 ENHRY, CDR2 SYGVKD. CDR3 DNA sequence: TGTGCCTCCGCCTACTCAGGGAATTCACCCCTCCACTTT. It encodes CASAYSGNSPLHF.

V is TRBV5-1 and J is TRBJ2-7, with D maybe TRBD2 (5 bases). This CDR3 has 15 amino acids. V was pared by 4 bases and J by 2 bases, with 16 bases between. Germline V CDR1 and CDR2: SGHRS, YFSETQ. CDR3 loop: CASSPNSGITYEQYF. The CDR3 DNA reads TGCGCCAGCAGCCCCAATTCGGGAATTACCTACGAGCAGTACTTC.

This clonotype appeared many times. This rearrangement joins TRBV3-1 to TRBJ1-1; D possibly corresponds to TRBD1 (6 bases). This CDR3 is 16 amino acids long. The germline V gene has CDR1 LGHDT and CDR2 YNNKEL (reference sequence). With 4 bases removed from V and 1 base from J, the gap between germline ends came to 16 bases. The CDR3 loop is CASSRDLGQPNTEAFF. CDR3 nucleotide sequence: TGTGCCAGCAGCCGGGATTTAGGACAGCCGAACACTGAAGCTTTCTTT. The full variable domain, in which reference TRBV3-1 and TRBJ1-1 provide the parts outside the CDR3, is DTAVSQTPKYLVTQMGNDKSIKCEQNLGHDTMYWYKQDSKKFLKIMFSYNNKELIINETVPNRFSPKSPDKAHLNLHINSLELGDSAVYFCASSRDLGQPNTEAFFGQGTRLTVV.

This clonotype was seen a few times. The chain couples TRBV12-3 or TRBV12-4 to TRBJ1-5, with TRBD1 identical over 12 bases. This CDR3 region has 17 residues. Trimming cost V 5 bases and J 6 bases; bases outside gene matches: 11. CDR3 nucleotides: TGTGCCAGCAGTCCCACTCCGGGACAGGGGGCAGGTCAGCCCCAGCATTTT. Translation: CASSPTPGQGAGQPQHF.

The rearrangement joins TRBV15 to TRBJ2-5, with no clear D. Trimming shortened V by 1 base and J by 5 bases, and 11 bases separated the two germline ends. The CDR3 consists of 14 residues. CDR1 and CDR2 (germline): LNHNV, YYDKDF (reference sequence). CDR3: CATSRVQSWETQYF. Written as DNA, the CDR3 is TGTGCCACCAGCAGAGTTCAAAGCTGGGAGACCCAGTACTTC.

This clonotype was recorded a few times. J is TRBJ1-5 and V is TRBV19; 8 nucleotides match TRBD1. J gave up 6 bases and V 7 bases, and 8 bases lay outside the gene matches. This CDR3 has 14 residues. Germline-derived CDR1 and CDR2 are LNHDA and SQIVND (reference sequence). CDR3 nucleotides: TGTGCCAGTAAGCCAGACAGGGGCGCTCAGCCCCAGCATTTT. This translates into CASKPDRGAQPQHF.

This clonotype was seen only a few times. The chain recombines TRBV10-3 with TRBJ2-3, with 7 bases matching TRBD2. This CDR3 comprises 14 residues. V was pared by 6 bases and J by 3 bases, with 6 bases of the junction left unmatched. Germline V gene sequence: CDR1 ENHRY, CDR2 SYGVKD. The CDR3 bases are TGTGCCATCAGACCTAGCGGTTCGACAGATACGCAGTATTTT. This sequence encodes CAIRPSGSTDTQYF.

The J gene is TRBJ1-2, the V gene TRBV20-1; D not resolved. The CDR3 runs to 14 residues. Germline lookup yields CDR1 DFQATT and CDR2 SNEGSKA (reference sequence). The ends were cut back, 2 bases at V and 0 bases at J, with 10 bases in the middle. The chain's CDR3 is CSARKAWANYGYTF. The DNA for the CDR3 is TGCAGTGCTAGAAAGGCGTGGGCTAACTATGGCTACACCTTC.

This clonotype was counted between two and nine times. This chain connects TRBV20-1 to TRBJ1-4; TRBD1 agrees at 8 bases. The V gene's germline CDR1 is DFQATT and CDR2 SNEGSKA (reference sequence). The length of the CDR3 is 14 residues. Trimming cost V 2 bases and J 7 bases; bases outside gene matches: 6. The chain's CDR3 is CSARRTGKGEKLFF. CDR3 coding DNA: TGCAGTGCTAGAAGGACAGGGAAAGGTGAAAAACTGTTTTTT.

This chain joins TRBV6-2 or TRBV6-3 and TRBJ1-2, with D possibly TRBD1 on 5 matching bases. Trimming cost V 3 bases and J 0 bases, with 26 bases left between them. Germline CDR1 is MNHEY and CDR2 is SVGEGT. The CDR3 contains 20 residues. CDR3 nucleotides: TGTGCCAGCAGTTATAACCCGGGGGAAGCAGGCGGTAGACCTAACTATGGCTACACCTTC. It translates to CASSYNPGEAGGRPNYGYTF.

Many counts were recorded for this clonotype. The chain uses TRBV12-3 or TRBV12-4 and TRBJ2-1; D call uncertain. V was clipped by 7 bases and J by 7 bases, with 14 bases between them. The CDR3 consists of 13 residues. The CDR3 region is CASTNIDGNEQFF. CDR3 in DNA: TGTGCCAGCACCAACATCGACGGGAATGAGCAGTTCTTC.

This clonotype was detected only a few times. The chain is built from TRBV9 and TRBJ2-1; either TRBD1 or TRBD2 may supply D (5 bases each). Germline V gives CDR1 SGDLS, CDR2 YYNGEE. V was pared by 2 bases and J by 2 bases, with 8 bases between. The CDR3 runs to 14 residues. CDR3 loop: CASSVGTPYNEQFF. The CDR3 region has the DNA TGTGCCAGCAGCGTCGGGACGCCCTACAATGAGCAGTTCTTC.

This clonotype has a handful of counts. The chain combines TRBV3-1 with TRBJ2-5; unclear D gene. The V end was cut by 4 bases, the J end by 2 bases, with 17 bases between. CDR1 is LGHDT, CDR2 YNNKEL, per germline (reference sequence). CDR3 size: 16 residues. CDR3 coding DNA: TGTGCCAGCAGCCCGAGACGAACTACCGATCAAGAGACCCAGTACTTC. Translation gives CASSPRRTTDQETQYF.

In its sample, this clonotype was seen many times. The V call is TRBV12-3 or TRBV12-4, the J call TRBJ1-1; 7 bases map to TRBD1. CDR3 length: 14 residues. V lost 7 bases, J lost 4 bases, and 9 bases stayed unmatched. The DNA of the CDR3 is TGTGCCAGCACCCTAATCCCAGGGGGCACTGAAGCTTTCTTT. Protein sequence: CASTLIPGGTEAFF.

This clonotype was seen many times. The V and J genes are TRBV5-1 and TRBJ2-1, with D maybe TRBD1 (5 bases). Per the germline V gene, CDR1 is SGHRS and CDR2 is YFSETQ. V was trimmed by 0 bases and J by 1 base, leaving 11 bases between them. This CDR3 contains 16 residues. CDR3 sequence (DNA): TGCGCCAGCAGCTTGGGGGGCAGGGCGTCCTACAATGAGCAGTTCTTC. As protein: CASSLGGRASYNEQFF.

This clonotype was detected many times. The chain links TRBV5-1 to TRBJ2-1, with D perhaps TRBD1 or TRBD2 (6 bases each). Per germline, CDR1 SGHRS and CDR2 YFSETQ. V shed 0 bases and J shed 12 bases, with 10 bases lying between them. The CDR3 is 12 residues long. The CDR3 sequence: CASSLGGALQFF. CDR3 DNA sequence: TGCGCCAGCAGCTTGGGGGGGGCCCTGCAGTTCTTC.

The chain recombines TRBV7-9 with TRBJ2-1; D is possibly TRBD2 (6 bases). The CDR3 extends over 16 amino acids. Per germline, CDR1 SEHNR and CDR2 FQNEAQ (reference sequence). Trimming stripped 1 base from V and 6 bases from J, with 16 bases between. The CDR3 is CASSLGEEAPSNEQFF. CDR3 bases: TGTGCCAGCAGCTTAGGGGAGGAGGCTCCCAGCAATGAGCAGTTCTTC.

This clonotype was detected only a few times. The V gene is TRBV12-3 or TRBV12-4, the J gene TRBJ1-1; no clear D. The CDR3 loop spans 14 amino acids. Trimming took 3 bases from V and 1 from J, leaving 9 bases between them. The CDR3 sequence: CASSFGRQNTEAFF. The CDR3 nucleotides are TGTGCCAGCAGTTTCGGGAGACAGAACACTGAAGCTTTCTTT.

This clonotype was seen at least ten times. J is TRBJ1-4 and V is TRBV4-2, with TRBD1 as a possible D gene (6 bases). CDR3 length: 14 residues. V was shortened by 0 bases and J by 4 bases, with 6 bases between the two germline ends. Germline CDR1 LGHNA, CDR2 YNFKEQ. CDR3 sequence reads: CASSQEQGNEKLFF. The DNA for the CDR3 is TGTGCCAGCAGCCAAGAACAGGGTAATGAAAAACTGTTTTTT.